The 21 T cell receptor beta chains below were found in one sample sequenced in a study of blood T cell repertoires in COVID-19. Here immunoSEQ multiplex PCR was the method, and the copy in TCRdb shows in-frame clones only, minus some. Among 120,000 or so clones listed, 65% to 85% were seen once. Sequenced input: peripheral blood. The source is a man of 80 years or more with active or convalescent COVID-19.

The chain is built from TRBV19 and TRBJ1-1; D might be TRBD1 (5 bases). The germline CDR1 and CDR2 sequences are LNHDA and SQIVND (reference sequence). V lost 4 bases and J lost 4, with 13 bases in between. This CDR3 contains 14 residues. The DNA of the CDR3 is TGTGCCAGTAGTAAAAGCAGGGTTGGCACTGAAGCTTTCTTT. It yields the protein CASSKSRVGTEAFF.

In nucleotides, the CDR3 is TGTGCCAGCAGTTTCGGACTAGCGGCGTCCGGGGAGACCCAGTACTTC. This translates into CASSFGLAASGETQYF. The V and J genes are TRBV6-2 or TRBV6-3 and TRBJ2-5; 10 bases align to TRBD2. The CDR3 sequence is 16 residues long. The germline V gene encodes CDR1 MNHEY and CDR2 SVGEGT. V shed 4 bases and J 5 bases; nucleotides not matched to a gene: 10.

J is TRBJ2-7 and V is TRBV5-1; maybe TRBD1 (5 bases). Germline V gene sequence: CDR1 SGHRS, CDR2 YFSETQ. Trimming stripped 0 bases from V and 2 bases from J, with 9 bases between. CDR3 length: 14 amino acids. CDR3 loop: CASSLDRKAYEQYF. The DNA for the CDR3 is TGCGCCAGCAGCTTGGACAGGAAAGCCTACGAGCAGTACTTC.

V is TRBV6-2 or TRBV6-3 and J is TRBJ1-6; TRBD1 might be the D (5 bases). V was shortened by 4 bases and J by 7 bases, with 14 bases between the two germline ends. Germline CDR1 is MNHEY and CDR2 is SVGEGT. The CDR3 is 15 residues long. The chain's CDR3 is CASSLAGSRNSPLHF. CDR3 coding DNA: TGTGCCAGCAGTTTGGCAGGGTCAAGAAATTCACCCCTCCACTTT.

This clone was detected only once. The genes are TRBV25-1 and TRBJ1-6; D is unresolved. Germline assignment: CDR1 MGHDK and CDR2 SYGVNS. The CDR3 is made up of 14 amino acids. V was clipped by 4 bases and J by 10 bases, with 14 bases between them. CDR3 nucleotides: TGTGCCAGCAGTGTGGGAGGTACGTCGTCACCCCTCCACTTT. Protein product: CASSVGGTSSPLHF.

The chain recombines TRBV7-2 with TRBJ2-7; 8 bases map to TRBD1. Germline-derived CDR1 and CDR2 are SGHTA and FQGNSA. The CDR3 runs to 15 residues. V gave up 5 bases and J gave up 3 bases; unmatched junction bases: 9. CDR3 amino acids: CASSPAGGVYYEQYF. The CDR3 DNA follows: TGTGCCAGCAGCCCCGCAGGGGGCGTATACTACGAGCAGTACTTC.

There are a few counts of this clone. The chain is built from TRBV6-5 and TRBJ1-1, with D unclear. The CDR3 is made up of 10 amino acids. V lost 6 bases to trimming and J lost 7 bases, with 6 bases between them. Germline V gene sequence: CDR1 MNHEY, CDR2 SVGAGI. The CDR3 reads CASSELEAFF. The CDR3 DNA sequence: TGTGCCAGCAGCGAGCTTGAAGCTTTCTTT.

The V gene is TRBV7-9, the J gene TRBJ2-3; possibly TRBD1 for D (5 bases). This CDR3 is built from 13 residues. The germline gives CDR1 SEHNR, CDR2 FQNEAQ (reference sequence). Trimming took off 0 bases at V and 9 bases at J, with 10 bases between the two ends. The CDR3 protein is CASSLAAGHTQYF. For the CDR3, the DNA is TGTGCCAGCAGCTTAGCTGCAGGGCACACGCAGTATTTT.

The J gene is TRBJ1-6, the V gene TRBV5-4, with D hard to call. With 4 bases removed from V and 4 bases from J, the gap between germline ends came to 6 bases. The CDR3 contains 13 residues. Per the germline V gene, CDR1 is SGHNT and CDR2 is YYREEE (reference sequence). CDR3 nucleotide sequence: TGTGCCAGCAGCAAGGAGTATAATTCACCCCTCCACTTT. As protein: CASSKEYNSPLHF.

The chain uses TRBV5-1 and TRBJ2-1; D not certain. The CDR3 covers 15 residues. With 4 bases removed from V and 0 bases from J, the gap between germline ends came to 11 bases. Per the germline V gene, CDR1 is SGHRS and CDR2 is YFSETQ. The CDR3 is CASSVSLSSYNEQFF. CDR3 in DNA: TGCGCCAGCAGCGTCTCCCTAAGCTCCTACAATGAGCAGTTCTTC.

The chain carries TRBV4-3 and TRBJ2-7; no definite D call. V was trimmed by 5 bases and J by 3 bases, leaving 11 bases between them. The CDR3 sequence is 13 residues long. Looked up from germline, CDR1 is LGHNA and CDR2 is YSLEER. CDR3: CASSLTPSYEQYF. Here the CDR3 DNA reads TGCGCCAGCAGCTTAACTCCTAGCTACGAGCAGTACTTC.

This clone was counted a single time. The CDR3, as DNA: TGTGCCAGCAGTTACTCGACAGGGGATCCCTATAATTCACCCCTCCACTTT. Translating gives CASSYSTGDPYNSPLHF. The chain combines TRBV6-2 or TRBV6-3 with TRBJ1-6; 8 nucleotides align to TRBD1. CDR1 is MNHEY, CDR2 SVGEGT, per germline. The CDR3 is 17 residues long. J lost 2 bases, V lost 0 bases, and 3 bases had no gene match.

The chain joins TRBV7-9 to TRBJ1-6; TRBD1 matches at 7 bases. Germline V gene data show CDR1 as SEHNR and CDR2 as FQNEAQ (reference sequence). The CDR3 is 13 residues long. J lost 8 bases, V lost 5 bases, and 3 bases had no gene match. In DNA, the CDR3 is TGTGCCAGCAGCGACACAGGGGATTCACCCCTCCACTTT. As protein: CASSDTGDSPLHF.

The table lists this clone with a count of one. The chain uses TRBV10-3 and TRBJ2-2; D is possibly TRBD2 (5 bases). Germline V gives CDR1 ENHRY, CDR2 SYGVKD. The CDR3 covers 16 residues. Trimming removed 5 bases from V and 2 bases from J, with 15 bases in between. CDR3 amino acids: CAISYLSGGNTGELFF. The DNA for the CDR3 is TGTGCCATCAGTTACCTGAGCGGAGGAAACACCGGGGAGCTGTTTTTT.

The table lists this clone with a count of one. The V and J genes are TRBV10-2 and TRBJ1-2, with a weak D call TRBD1 (5 bases). This CDR3 spans 14 amino acids. V lost 0 bases and J 8 bases, leaving 13 bases between the germline ends. From germline, CDR1 is WSHSY and CDR2 SAAADI. This CDR3 is CASSESRRAEGYTF. The CDR3 DNA reads TGCGCCAGCAGTGAGTCCCGCAGGGCGGAAGGCTACACCTTC.

This clone appeared a few times. The chain employs TRBV27 and TRBJ1-2; tentative D call: TRBD1 (5 bases). Germline CDR1 and CDR2: MNHEY and SMNVEV (reference sequence). The germline V and J ends were trimmed by 7 bases and 2 bases, with 14 bases remaining between them. The CDR3 is 14 residues long. In DNA form, the CDR3 reads TGTGCCAGCACCCGCGGGGGGGGGAACTATGGCTACACCTTC. It encodes CASTRGGGNYGYTF.

This clone was seen just once. The rearrangement joins TRBV7-9 to TRBJ2-1, with 14 positions matching TRBD2. This CDR3 has 16 amino acids. V was clipped by 5 bases and J by 7 bases; unmatched bases: 7. Germline V gene sequence: CDR1 SEHNR, CDR2 FQNEAQ (reference sequence). The CDR3 DNA follows: TGTGCCAGCAGCGATACCGGGACTAGCGGGGGAAATGAGCAGTTCTTC. This translates into CASSDTGTSGGNEQFF.

This chain joins TRBV10-3 and TRBJ2-3; weak D call: TRBD2 (5 bases). CDR3 size: 17 residues. Germline CDR1 reads ENHRY; CDR2 reads SYGVKD. Trimming took off 0 bases at V and 6 bases at J, with 19 bases between the two ends. This CDR3 is CAISESTRVGAQDTQYF. For the CDR3, the DNA is TGTGCCATCAGTGAGTCAACGAGGGTCGGCGCGCAGGATACGCAGTATTTT.

The chain's CDR3 is CAISESLPGQFEAFF. CDR3 nucleotide sequence: TGTGCCATCAGTGAGTCTCTTCCCGGACAGTTTGAAGCTTTCTTT. The chain couples TRBV10-3 to TRBJ1-1, with a weak D call TRBD1 (6 bases). V was clipped by 0 bases and J by 7 bases, with 15 bases between them. The CDR3 is made up of 15 amino acids. Germline V lookup: CDR1 ENHRY, CDR2 SYGVKD.

The chain employs TRBV29-1 and TRBJ1-1, with D unresolved. CDR3 length: 12 amino acids. Germline V gene data show CDR1 as SQVTM and CDR2 as ANQGSEA. V shed 5 bases and J shed 2 bases, with 9 bases lying between them. CDR3 sequence reads: CSVLGSNTEAFF. Here the CDR3 DNA reads TGCAGCGTTCTAGGAAGCAACACTGAAGCTTTCTTT. The full variable domain, rest sourced from reference TRBV29-1 and TRBJ1-1, is SAVISQKPSRDICQRGTSLTIQCQVDSQVTMMFWYRQQPGQSLTLIATANQGSEATYESGFVIDKFPISRPNLTFSTLTVSNMSPEDSSIYLCSVLGSNTEAFFGQGTRLTVV.

The gene calls are TRBV19 and TRBJ1-2; D is unresolved. The CDR3 consists of 14 residues. Germline V lookup: CDR1 LNHDA, CDR2 SQIVND (reference sequence). Trimming left V 0 bases short and J 1 base short, with 6 bases between. CDR3 coding DNA: TGTGCCAGTAGTATAGATCCGTTTAACTATGGCTACACCTTC. Residues: CASSIDPFNYGYTF.